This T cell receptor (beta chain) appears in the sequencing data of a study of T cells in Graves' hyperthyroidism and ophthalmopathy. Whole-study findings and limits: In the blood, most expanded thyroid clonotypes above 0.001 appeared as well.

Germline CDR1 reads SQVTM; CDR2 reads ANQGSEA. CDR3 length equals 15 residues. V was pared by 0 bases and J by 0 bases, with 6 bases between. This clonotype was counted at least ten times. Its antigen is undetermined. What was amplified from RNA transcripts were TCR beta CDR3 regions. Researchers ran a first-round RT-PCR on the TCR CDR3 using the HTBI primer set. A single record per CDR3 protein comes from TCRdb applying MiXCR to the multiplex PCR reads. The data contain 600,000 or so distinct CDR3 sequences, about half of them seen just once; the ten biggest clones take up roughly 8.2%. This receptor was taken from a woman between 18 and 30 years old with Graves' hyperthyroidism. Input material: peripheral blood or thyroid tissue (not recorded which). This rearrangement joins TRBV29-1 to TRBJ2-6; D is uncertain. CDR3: CSVEEMISGANVLTF. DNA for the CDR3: TGCAGCGTTGAAGAGATGATCTCTGGGGCCAACGTCCTGACTTTC.